This TCR beta chain was captured in a study of T cell repertoires in cytomegalovirus infection. Study at large: Public TCR beta signatures marked donors with CMV infection and the matching HLA. Points from the study as a whole: Within the response measured ex vivo, HLA-C-restricted CMV-specific TCR beta clonotypes were dominant.

TCRdb called the reads again in MiXCR, with one record for every CDR3 protein. The sample lists 350,000 to 450,000 distinct CDR3 sequences, about a sixth seen once, with 8.7% in the top ten. The V gene lost 7 bases and the J gene lost 4 bases, with 13 bases spanning the gap. Germline values: CDR1 MNHNS, CDR2 SASEGT. This CDR3 has 14 amino acids. The table lists this clonotype with many counts. As yet, its antigen is unknown. Material: PBMCs. The chain carries TRBV6-1 and TRBJ1-4; D is ambiguous. The source of this sequence is a human donor in good health (CMV status not recorded). Some clones in this sample may be carry-over from other donors' samples. CDR3 in DNA: TGTGCCAGCACCGAAGCTACAGTTAATGAAAAACTGTTTTTT. Amino acid sequence: CASTEATVNEKLFF.